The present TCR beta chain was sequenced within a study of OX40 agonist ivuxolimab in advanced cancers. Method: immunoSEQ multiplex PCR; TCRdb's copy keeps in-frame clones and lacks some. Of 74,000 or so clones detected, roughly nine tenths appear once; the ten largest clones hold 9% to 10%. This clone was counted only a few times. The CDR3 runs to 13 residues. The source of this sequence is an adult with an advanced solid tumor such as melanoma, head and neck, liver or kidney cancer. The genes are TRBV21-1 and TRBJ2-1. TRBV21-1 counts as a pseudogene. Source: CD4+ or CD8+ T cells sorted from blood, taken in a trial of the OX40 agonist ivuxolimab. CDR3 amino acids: CASSKRINNEQFF. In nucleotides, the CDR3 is TGTGCCAGCAGCAAAAGAATCAACAATGAGCAGTTCTTC.